This T cell receptor (beta chain) was identified in a study of response to subunit inactivated influenza vaccine. Points from the study as a whole: Authors suggested each seasonal flu vaccination may recruit only limited numbers of new T cells.

This CDR3 region has 14 residues. J lost 7 bases, V lost 3 bases, and 6 bases had no gene match. The germline gives CDR1 DFQATT, CDR2 SNEGSKA (reference sequence). Comments on this clonotype: Its antigen is not identified.

TCRdb reprocessed the RT-PCR reads with MiXCR, giving one entry per CDR3 protein. The data show 500,000 to 750,000 distinct CDR3 sequences, 12% to 15% seen once. The source was PBMCs from blood, collected approximately 12 days after vaccination. The rearrangement links TRBV20-1 to TRBJ1-6; TRBD1 matches at 7 bases. The TCR sequence derives from a man in his fifties who received an inactivated influenza vaccine. In DNA, the CDR3 is TGCAGTGCTAGGAGGACAGGAAACAATTCACCCCTCCACTTT. The encoded protein is CSARRTGNNSPLHF.